This T cell receptor (beta chain) was found in a study of blood T cell repertoires in COVID-19. At the level of the study: Samples representing acute and convalescent COVID-19 were sourced from the United States, Italy and Spain. PBMCs, B-cell-depleted T cells, or T cells provided the cDNA or gDNA that made up the material.

The CDR3 loop spans 16 amino acids. The germline V gene has CDR1 SGHVS and CDR2 FQNEAQ. The V end was cut by 0 bases, the J end by 4 bases, with 15 bases between. Enrolled during active infection, Seattle patients were then followed longitudinally. The table came from immunoSEQ multiplex PCR; TCRdb's copy has only in-frame clones and leaves some out. The sample lists under 350,000 clones; just under 90% were seen once. Sequencing used peripheral blood. The V gene is TRBV7-8, the J gene TRBJ1-2; no definite D call. This TCR came from a woman between 25 and 40 years old with COVID-19, enrolled during active disease. CDR3 region: CASSLADSRWAYGYTF. CDR3 in DNA: TGTGCCAGCAGCTTAGCGGATTCAAGGTGGGCCTATGGCTACACCTTC.